The 3 T cell receptor beta chains listed next were all sequenced from one sample in a study of response to subunit inactivated influenza vaccine. MiXCR, applied by TCRdb to the RT-PCR reads, yields one record per CDR3 protein. This table holds about 500,000 distinct CDR3 sequences, approximately 17% found once. The sample was CD4+ T cells sorted from PBMCs, taken around 25 months after vaccination. All receptors derive from a man aged 50-75 years who received an inactivated influenza vaccine.

There are a few counts of this clonotype. The CDR3 loop reads CASRSFLRYNEQFF. DNA for the CDR3: TGTGCCAGCAGAAGCTTTCTTCGATACAATGAGCAGTTCTTC. The rearrangement links TRBV28 to TRBJ2-1, with unresolved D. This CDR3 has 14 residues. Between the trimmed V and J ends, which lost 6 bases and 4 bases, there was a span of 13 bases. CDR1 and CDR2 from the germline V gene are MDHEN and SYDVKM.

A few counts support this clonotype. Because the CDR3's place on the DNA is in doubt, the DNA is left out and the CDR3 is given as listed by TCRdb. The chain links TRBV27 to TRBJ2-6. The length of the CDR3 is 15 amino acids, counting both ends. From germline, CDR1 is MNHEY and CDR2 SMNVEV (reference sequence). The CDR3 loop reads CASSSSASGANVLTF.

V gene TRBV11-2 combines with J gene TRBJ2-5; weak D call: TRBD1 (5 bases). Deletions cut 1 base from V and 7 bases from J, with 13 bases between. The CDR3 extends over 14 amino acids. Per germline, CDR1 SGHAT and CDR2 FQNNGV. The CDR3, as DNA: TGTGCCAGCAGCTTAGGACAGACCTGGGGGACCCAGTACTTC. Translation gives CASSLGQTWGTQYF. The variable domain in full, with the rest retrieved from reference TRBV11-2 and TRBJ2-5, is EAGVAQSPRYKIIEKRQSVAFWCNPISGHATLYWYQQILGQGPKLLIQFQNNGVVDDSQLPKDRFSAERLKGVDSTLKIQPAKLEDSAVYLCASSLGQTWGTQYFGPGTRLLVL.